This TCR beta chain is from a study of cytomegalovirus exposure and HLA in healthy donors. At the level of the study: The 120 validation repertoires used the same platform as the 550 to 700 first-cohort repertoires (as reported by a later analysis). Study-level points and caveats: It was reported that the classifier diagnosed cytomegalovirus status with high specificity and sensitivity in both the original and validation cohorts. TCR beta chains numbering 164 were designated cytomegalovirus-associated. Confirmation was obtained in vitro that three CMV-associated chains are specific for CMV antigens.

Here immunoSEQ multiplex PCR was the method, and the copy in TCRdb shows in-frame clones only, minus some. The sample includes 90,000 to 140,000 clones, 86% of them seen just once. As regards this clone: Its antigen is as yet unknown.

This CDR3 has 13 amino acids. CDR1 is MGHRA, CDR2 YSYEKL, per germline. The V gene lost 4 bases and the J gene lost 5 bases, with 11 bases spanning the gap. The chain joins TRBV4-1 to TRBJ1-1; weak D call: TRBD1 (5 bases). This TCR was recovered from a woman younger than 30 in good health and CMV-seropositive. The sample taken for sequencing was PBMCs. CDR3 nucleotides: TGCGCCAGCAGCCGTCCGGGGGAAACTGAAGCTTTCTTT. It yields the protein CASSRPGETEAFF.